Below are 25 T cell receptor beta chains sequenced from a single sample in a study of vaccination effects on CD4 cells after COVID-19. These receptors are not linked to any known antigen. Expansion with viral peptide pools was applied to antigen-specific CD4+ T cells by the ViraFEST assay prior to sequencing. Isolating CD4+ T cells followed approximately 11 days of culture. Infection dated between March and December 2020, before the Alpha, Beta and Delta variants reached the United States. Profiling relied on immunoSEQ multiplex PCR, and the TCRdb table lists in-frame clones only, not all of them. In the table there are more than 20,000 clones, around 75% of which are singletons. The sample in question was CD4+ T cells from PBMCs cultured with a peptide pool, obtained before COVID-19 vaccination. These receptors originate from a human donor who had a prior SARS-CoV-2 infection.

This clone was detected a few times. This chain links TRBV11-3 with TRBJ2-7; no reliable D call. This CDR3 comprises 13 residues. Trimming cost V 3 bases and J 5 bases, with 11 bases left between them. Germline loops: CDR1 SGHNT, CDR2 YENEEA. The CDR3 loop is CASSFQVSDEQYF. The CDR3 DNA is TGTGCCAGCAGCTTCCAGGTCTCGGACGAGCAGTACTTC.

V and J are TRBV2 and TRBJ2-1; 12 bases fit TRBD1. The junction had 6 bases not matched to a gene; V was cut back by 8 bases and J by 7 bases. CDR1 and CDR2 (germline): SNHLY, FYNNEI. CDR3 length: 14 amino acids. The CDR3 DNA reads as TGTGCCAGCGGGGGACAGGGGGCGCAAAATGAGCAGTTCTTC. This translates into CASGGQGAQNEQFF.

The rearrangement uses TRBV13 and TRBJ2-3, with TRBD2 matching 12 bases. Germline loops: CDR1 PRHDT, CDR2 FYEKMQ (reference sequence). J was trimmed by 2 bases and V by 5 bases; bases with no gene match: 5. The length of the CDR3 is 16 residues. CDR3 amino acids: CASSLRLAGVTDTQYF. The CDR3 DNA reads TGTGCCAGCAGCCTCCGACTAGCGGGGGTCACAGATACGCAGTATTTT. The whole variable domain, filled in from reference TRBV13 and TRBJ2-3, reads AAGVIQSPRHLIKEKRETATLKCYPIPRHDTVYWYQQGPGQDPQFLISFYEKMQSDKGSIPDRFSAQQFSDYHSELNMSSLELGDSALYFCASSLRLAGVTDTQYFGPGTRLTVL.

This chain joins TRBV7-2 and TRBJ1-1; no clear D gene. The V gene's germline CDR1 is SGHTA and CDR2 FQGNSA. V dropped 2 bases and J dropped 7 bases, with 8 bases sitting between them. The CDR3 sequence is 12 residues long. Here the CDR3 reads CASSLFRGEAFF. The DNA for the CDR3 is TGTGCCAGCAGCTTATTTCGGGGTGAAGCTTTCTTT.

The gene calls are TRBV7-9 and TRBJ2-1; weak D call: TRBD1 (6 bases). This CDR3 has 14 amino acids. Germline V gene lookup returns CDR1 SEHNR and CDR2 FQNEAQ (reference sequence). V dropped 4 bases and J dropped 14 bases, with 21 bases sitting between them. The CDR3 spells CASSSSISTGPEFF. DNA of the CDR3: TGTGCCAGCAGCTCCTCCATTTCGACAGGACCTGAGTTCTTC.

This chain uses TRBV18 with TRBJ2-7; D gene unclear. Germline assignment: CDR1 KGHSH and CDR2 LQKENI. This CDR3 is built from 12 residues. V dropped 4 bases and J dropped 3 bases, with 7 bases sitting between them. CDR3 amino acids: CASSLTNYEQYF. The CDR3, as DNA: TGTGCCAGCTCACTTACAAACTACGAGCAGTACTTC.

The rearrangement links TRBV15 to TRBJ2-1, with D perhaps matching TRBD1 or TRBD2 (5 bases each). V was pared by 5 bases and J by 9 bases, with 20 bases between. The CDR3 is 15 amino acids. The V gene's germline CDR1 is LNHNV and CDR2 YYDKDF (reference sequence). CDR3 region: CATSPRGGPVSEQFF. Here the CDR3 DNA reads TGTGCCACCAGCCCCCGGGGCGGGCCAGTGAGTGAGCAGTTCTTC.

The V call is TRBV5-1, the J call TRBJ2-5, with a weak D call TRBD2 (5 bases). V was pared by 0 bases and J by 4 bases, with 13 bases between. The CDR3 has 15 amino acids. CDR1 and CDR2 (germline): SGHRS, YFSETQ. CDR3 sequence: CASSLVGVLGETQYF. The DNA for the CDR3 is TGCGCCAGCAGCTTGGTCGGGGTTCTCGGAGAGACCCAGTACTTC. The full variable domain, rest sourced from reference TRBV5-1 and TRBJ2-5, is KAGVTQTPRYLIKTRGQQVTLSCSPISGHRSVSWYQQTPGQGLQFLFEYFSETQRNKGNFPGRFSGRQFSNSRSEMNVSTLELGDSALYLCASSLVGVLGETQYFGPGTRLLVL.

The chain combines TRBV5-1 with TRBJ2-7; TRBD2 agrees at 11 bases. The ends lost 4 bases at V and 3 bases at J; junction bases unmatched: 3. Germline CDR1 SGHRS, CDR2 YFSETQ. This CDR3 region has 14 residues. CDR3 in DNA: TGCGCCAGCAGCGTAACTAGCGGGGGCTACGAGCAGTACTTC. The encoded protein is CASSVTSGGYEQYF.

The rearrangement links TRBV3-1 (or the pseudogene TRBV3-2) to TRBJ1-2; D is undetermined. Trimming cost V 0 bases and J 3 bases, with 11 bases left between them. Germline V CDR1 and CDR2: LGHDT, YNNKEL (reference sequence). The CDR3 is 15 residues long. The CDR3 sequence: CASSQDVRRDYGYTF. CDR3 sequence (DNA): TGTGCCAGCAGCCAAGATGTCCGGAGGGACTATGGCTACACCTTC.

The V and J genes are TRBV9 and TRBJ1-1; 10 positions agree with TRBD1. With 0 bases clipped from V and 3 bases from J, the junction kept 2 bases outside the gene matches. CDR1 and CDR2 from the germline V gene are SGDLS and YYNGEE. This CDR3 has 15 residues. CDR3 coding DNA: TGTGCCAGCAGCGTAGAAGGGACAGGGGACACTGAAGCTTTCTTT. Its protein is CASSVEGTGDTEAFF.

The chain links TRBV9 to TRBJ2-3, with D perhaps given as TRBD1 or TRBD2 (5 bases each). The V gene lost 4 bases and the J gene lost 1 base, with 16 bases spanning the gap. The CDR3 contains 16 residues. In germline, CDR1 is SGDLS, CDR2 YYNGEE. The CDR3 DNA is TGTGCCAGCAGCCTCCAGGGAGACGGTCGCACAGATACGCAGTATTTT. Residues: CASSLQGDGRTDTQYF. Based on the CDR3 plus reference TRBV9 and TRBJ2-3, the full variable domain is DSGVTQTPKHLITATGQRVTLRCSPRSGDLSVYWYQQSLDQGLQFLIQYYNGEERAKGNILERFSAQQFPDLHSELNLSSLELGDSALYFCASSLQGDGRTDTQYFGPGTRLTVL.

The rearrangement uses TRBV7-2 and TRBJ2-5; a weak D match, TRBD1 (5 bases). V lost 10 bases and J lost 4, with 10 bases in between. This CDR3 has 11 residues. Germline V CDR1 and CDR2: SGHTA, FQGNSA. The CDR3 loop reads CATRRGETQYF. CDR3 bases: TGTGCCACCCGAAGGGGAGAGACCCAGTACTTC.

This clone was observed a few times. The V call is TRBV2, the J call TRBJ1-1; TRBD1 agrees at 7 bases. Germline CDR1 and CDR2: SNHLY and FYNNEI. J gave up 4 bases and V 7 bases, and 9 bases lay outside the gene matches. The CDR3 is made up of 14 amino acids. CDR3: CASTVQGRVTEAFF. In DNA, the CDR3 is TGTGCCAGCACCGTACAGGGGAGGGTCACTGAAGCTTTCTTT.

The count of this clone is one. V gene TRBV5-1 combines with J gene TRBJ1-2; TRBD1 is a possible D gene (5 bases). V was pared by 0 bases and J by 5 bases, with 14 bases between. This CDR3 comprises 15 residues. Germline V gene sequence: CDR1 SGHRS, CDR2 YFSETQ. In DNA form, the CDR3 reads TGCGCCAGCAGCTTGGACGACGGGGCGATATATGGCTACACCTTC. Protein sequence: CASSLDDGAIYGYTF.

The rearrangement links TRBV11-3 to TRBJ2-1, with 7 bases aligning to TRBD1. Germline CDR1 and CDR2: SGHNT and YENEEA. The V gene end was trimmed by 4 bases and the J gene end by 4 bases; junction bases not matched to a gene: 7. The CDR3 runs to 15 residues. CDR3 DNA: TGTGCCAGCAGCTCTACCGGGACAGAATACAATGAGCAGTTCTTC. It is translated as CASSSTGTEYNEQFF.

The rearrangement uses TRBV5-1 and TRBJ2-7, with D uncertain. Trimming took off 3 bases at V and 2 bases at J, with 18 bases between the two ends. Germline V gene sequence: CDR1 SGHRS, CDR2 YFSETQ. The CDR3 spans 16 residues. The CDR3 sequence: CASSSAPAQITYEQYF. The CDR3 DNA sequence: TGCGCCAGCAGCTCCGCCCCGGCCCAGATAACCTACGAGCAGTACTTC. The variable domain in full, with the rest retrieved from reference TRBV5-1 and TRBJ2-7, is KAGVTQTPRYLIKTRGQQVTLSCSPISGHRSVSWYQQTPGQGLQFLFEYFSETQRNKGNFPGRFSGRQFSNSRSEMNVSTLELGDSALYLCASSSAPAQITYEQYFGPGTRLTVT.

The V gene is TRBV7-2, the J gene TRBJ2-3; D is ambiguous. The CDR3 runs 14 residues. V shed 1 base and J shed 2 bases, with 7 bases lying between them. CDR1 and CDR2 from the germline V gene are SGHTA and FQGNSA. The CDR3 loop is CASSLGSITDTQYF. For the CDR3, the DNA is TGTGCCAGCAGCTTAGGTAGTATCACAGATACGCAGTATTTT.

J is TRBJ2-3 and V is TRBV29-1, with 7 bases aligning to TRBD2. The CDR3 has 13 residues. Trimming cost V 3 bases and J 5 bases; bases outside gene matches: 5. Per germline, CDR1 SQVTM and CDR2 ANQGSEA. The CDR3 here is CSVDLLAVDTQYF. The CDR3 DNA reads TGCAGCGTTGACCTGCTAGCGGTAGATACGCAGTATTTT.

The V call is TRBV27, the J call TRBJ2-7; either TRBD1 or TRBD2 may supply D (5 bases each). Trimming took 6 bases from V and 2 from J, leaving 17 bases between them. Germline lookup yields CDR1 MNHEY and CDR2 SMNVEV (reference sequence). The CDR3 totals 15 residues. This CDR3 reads CASSRSPGTAYEQYF. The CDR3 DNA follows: TGTGCCAGCAGCCGGAGCCCTGGGACCGCCTACGAGCAGTACTTC.

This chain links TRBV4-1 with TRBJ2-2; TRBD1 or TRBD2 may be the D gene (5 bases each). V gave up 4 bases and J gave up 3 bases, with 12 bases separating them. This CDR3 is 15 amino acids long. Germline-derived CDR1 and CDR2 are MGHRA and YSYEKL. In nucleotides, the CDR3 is TGCGCCAGCAGCCCGGGGCAGTTGGACACCGGGGAGCTGTTTTTT. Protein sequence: CASSPGQLDTGELFF.

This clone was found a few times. The CDR3 loop reads CASSEAGTAHGELFF. CDR3 coding DNA: TGTGCCAGCAGTGAAGCTGGGACGGCCCACGGGGAGCTGTTTTTT. The chain employs TRBV2 and TRBJ2-2; D could derive from TRBD1 or TRBD2 (5 bases each). V shed 0 bases and J shed 7 bases, with 12 bases lying between them. The germline CDR1 and CDR2 sequences are SNHLY and FYNNEI. The CDR3 totals 15 residues.

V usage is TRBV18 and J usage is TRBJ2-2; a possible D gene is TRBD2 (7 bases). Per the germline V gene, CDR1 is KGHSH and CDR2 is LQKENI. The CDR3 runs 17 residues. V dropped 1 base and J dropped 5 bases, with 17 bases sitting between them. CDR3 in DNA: TGTGCCAGCTCACCACGTGGGACAATGGGAGGGACCGGGGAGCTGTTTTTT. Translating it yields CASSPRGTMGGTGELFF. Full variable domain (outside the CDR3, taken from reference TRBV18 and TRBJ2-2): NAGVMQNPRHLVRRRGQEARLRCSPMKGHSHVYWYRQLPEEGLKFMVYLQKENIIDESGMPKERFSAEFPKEGPSILRIQQVVRGDSAAYFCASSPRGTMGGTGELFFGEGSRLTVL.

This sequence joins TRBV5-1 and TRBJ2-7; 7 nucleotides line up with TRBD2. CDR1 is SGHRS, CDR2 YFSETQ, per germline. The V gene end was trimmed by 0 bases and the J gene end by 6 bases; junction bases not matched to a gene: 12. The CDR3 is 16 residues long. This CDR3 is CASSLEGGLGGSEQYF. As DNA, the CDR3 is TGCGCCAGCAGCTTGGAGGGAGGGCTCGGGGGTAGCGAGCAGTACTTC.

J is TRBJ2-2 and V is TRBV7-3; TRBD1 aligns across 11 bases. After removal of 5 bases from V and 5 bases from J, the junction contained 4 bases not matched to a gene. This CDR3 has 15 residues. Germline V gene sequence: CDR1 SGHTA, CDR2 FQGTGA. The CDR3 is CASSPGTGGTGELFF. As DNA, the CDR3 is TGTGCCAGCAGCCCCGGGACAGGGGGAACCGGGGAGCTGTTTTTT.